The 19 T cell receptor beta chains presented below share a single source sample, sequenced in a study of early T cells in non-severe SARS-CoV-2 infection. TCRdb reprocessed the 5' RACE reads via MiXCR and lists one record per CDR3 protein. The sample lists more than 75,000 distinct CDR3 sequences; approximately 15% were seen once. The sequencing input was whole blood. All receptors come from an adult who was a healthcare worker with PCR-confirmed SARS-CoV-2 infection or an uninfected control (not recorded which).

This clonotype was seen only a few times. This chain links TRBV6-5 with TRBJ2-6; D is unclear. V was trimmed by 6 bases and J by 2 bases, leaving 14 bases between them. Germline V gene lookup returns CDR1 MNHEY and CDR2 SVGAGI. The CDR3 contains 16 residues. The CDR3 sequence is CASREIPATGANVLTF. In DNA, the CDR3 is TGTGCCAGCAGAGAGATCCCAGCTACTGGGGCCAACGTCCTGACTTTC.

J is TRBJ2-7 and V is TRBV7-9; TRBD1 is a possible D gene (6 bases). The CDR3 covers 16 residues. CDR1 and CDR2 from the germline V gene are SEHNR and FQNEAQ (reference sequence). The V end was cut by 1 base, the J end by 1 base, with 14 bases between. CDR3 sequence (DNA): TGTGCCAGCAGCTTAGATTGCGACAGGCGTTCCTACGAGCAGTACTTC. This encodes CASSLDCDRRSYEQYF.

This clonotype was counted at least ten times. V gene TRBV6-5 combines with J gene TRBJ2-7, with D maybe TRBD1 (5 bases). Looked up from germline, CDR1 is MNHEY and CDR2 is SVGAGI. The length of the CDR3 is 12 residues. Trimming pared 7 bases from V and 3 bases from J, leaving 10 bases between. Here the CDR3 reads CASTGSGYEQYF. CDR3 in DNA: TGTGCCAGCACAGGGTCCGGCTACGAGCAGTACTTC.

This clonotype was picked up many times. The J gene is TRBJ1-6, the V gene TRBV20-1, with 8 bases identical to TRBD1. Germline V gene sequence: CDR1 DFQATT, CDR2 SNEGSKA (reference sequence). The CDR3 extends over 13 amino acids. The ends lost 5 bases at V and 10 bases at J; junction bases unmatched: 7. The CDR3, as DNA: TGCAGTGCTGAAGACAGGGGCAAATCACCCCTCCACTTT. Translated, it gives CSAEDRGKSPLHF.

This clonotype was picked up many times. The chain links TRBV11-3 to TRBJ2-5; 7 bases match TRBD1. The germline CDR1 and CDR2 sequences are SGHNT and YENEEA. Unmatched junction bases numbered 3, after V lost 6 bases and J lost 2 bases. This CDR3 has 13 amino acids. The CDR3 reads CASSTGQQETQYF. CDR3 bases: TGTGCCAGCAGTACGGGACAGCAAGAGACCCAGTACTTC.

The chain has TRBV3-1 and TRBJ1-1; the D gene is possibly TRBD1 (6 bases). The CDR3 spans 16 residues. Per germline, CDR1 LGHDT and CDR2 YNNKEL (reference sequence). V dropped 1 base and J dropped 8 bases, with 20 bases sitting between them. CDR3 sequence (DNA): TGTGCCAGCAGCCAAGTCGGGGGCGCATTCCAGGCCGAAGCTTTCTTT. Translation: CASSQVGGAFQAEAFF.

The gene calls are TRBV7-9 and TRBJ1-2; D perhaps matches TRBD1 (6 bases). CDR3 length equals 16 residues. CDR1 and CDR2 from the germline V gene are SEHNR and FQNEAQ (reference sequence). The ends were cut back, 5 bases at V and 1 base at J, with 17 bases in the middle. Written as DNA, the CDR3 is TGTGCCAGCAGCCCTTCTACCCTAGGGGGTAACTATGGCTACACCTTC. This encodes CASSPSTLGGNYGYTF.

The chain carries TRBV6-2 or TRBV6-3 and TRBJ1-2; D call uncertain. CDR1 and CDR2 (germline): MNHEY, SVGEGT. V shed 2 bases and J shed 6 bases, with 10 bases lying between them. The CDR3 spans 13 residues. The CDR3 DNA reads TGTGCCAGCAGTTACGGGCTAAGACATGGCTACACCTTC. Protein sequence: CASSYGLRHGYTF.

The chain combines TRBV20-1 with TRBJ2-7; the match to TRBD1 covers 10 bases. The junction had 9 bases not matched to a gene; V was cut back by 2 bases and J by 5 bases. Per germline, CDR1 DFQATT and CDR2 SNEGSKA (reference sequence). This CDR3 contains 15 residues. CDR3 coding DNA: TGCAGTGCTAGACCCCCGACAGGGGGCCAAAACGAGCAGTACTTC. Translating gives CSARPPTGGQNEQYF.

The CDR3 nucleotides read TGTGCCCTCGGAGGAGGGGAAGCTTTCTTT. Its protein product is CALGGGEAFF. This chain connects TRBV7-9 to TRBJ1-1, with D unclear. V shed 11 bases and J shed 8 bases, with 12 bases lying between them. The CDR3 is 10 residues long. Germline CDR1 reads SEHNR; CDR2 reads FQNEAQ (reference sequence).

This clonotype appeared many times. CDR3 sequence reads: CASSPRSRRSTDTQYF. The CDR3 coding sequence is TGTGCCAGCAGTCCACGCTCGCGGCGAAGCACAGATACGCAGTATTTT. The rearrangement uses TRBV6-5 and TRBJ2-3, with no clear D. From germline, CDR1 is MNHEY and CDR2 SVGAGI. The length of the CDR3 is 16 residues. V was trimmed by 5 bases and J by 0 bases, leaving 15 bases between them.

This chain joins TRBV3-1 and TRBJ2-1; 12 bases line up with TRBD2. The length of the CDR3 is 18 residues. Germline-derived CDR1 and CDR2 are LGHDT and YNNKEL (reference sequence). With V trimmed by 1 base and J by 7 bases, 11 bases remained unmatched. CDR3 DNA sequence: TGTGCCAGCAGCCAAGGGGTAAGACTAGCGGGGGCGGGGAATGAGCAGTTCTTC. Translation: CASSQGVRLAGAGNEQFF.

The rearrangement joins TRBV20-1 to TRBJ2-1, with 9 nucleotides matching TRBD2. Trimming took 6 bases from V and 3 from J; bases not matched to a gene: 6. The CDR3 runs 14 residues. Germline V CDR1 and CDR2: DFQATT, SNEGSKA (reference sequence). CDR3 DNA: TGCAGTGCAGTGCGGGGGGGCGGCTACAATGAGCAGTTCTTC. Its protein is CSAVRGGGYNEQFF.

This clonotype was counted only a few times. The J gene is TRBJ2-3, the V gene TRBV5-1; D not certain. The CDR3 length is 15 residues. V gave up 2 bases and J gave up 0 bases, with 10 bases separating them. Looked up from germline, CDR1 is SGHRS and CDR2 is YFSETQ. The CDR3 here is CASSFALTSTDTQYF. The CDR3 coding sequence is TGCGCCAGCAGCTTCGCTCTGACTAGCACAGATACGCAGTATTTT. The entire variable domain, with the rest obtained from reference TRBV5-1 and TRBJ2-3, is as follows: KAGVTQTPRYLIKTRGQQVTLSCSPISGHRSVSWYQQTPGQGLQFLFEYFSETQRNKGNFPGRFSGRQFSNSRSEMNVSTLELGDSALYLCASSFALTSTDTQYFGPGTRLTVL.

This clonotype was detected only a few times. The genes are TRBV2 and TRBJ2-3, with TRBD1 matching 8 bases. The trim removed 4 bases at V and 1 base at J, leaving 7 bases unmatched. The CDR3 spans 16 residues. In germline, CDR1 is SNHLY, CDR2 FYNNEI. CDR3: CASSASRTGRTDTQYF. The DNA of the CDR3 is TGTGCCAGCAGTGCCTCTAGGACAGGGCGCACAGATACGCAGTATTTT. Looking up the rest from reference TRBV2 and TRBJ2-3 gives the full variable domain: EPEVTQTPSHQVTQMGQEVILRCVPISNHLYFYWYRQILGQKVEFLVSFYNNEISEKSEIFDDQFSVERPDGSNFTLKIRSTKLEDSAMYFCASSASRTGRTDTQYFGPGTRLTVL.

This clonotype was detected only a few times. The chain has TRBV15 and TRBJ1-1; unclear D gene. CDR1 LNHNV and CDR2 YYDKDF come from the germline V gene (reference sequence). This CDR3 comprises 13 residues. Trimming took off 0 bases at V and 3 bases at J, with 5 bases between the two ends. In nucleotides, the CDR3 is TGTGCCACCAGCAGAGATAGGGACACTGAAGCTTTCTTT. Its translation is CATSRDRDTEAFF.

CDR3 in amino acids: CASSANGQGQNQPQHF. In nucleotides, the CDR3 is TGTGCCAGCAGCGCCAACGGACAGGGACAGAATCAGCCCCAGCATTTT. V gene TRBV6-4 combines with J gene TRBJ1-5, with 8 bases lining up with TRBD1. Germline CDR1 is MRHNA and CDR2 is SNTAGT. Germline trimming cut 6 bases from V and 4 bases from J; bases unmatched to any gene: 11. The length of the CDR3 is 16 residues.

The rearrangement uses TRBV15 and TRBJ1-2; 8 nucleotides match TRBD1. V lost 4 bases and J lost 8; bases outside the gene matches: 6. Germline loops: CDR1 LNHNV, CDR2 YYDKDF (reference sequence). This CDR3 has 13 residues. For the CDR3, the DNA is TGTGCCACCAGCATCCAGGGGGCGGGCGGCTACACCTTC. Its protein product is CATSIQGAGGYTF.

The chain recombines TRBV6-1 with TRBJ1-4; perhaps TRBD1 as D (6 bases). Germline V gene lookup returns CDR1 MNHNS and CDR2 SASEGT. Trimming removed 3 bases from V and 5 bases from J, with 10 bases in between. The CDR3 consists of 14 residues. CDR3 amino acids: CASSEVGANEKLFF. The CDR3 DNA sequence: TGTGCCAGCAGTGAGGTGGGGGCCAATGAAAAACTGTTTTTT.